This is a list of T cell receptor beta chains from one sample in a study of blood T cell repertoires in COVID-19. Clones were read by immunoSEQ multiplex PCR, and TCRdb kept only the in-frame ones, dropping some. The sample includes hundreds of thousands of clones, 70% to 90% of them seen just once. The sequenced sample was peripheral blood. The origin of the receptors is a man aged 18 to 29 with active or convalescent COVID-19. The CDR3 runs from the conserved cysteine through the conserved F or W. The D gene is left open where the match is weak. The size of a clone is reported for some rows only, either as once, few or many, or as a class for expanded clones.

TRBV12-5	.	once	TRBJ1-5	TGTGCTAGTGGTTCAGTTCCGACAGGATACTATCAGCCCCAGCATTTT	CASGSVPTGYYQPQHF
TRBV4-1	.	.	TRBJ2-3	TGCGCCAGCAGCCTTATTCTACGGGACTCCCACCCAGATACGCAGTATTTT	CASSLILRDSHPDTQYF
TRBV5-1	TRBD2	.	TRBJ2-2	TGCGCCAGCAGCAACACTTGGGACTACCCCGGGGAGCTGTTTTTT	CASSNTWDYPGELFF
TRBV14	.	.	TRBJ2-7	TGTGCCAGCAGCCAAGAAGTGGGCTCCGAGCAGTACTTC	CASSQEVGSEQYF
TRBV7-2	.	few	TRBJ1-1	TGTGCCAGCAGCTTAGCGAGCGGGAGATACACTGAAGCTTTCTTT	CASSLASGRYTEAFF
TRBV7-9	.	.	TRBJ1-1	TGTGCCAGCAGCTCGGGGGATGAGTGGACTGAAGCTTTCTTT	CASSSGDEWTEAFF
TRBV28	TRBD2	.	TRBJ2-3	TGTGCCAGCAGTTTTCAGGGACTAGCGGGAGGGGACTGGGCAGATACGCAGTATTTT	CASSFQGLAGGDWADTQYF
TRBV23-1	.	.	TRBJ2-1	TGCGCCCCCAAGCCCGCGGAAAAAGAGGGTTCCGACAATGAGCAGTTCTTC	CAPKPAEKEGSDNEQFF
TRBV28	TRBD2	.	TRBJ2-1	TGTGCTAGCTACGACAATATTTTCAGCGGGAGGGCCGGATCCTACAATGAGCAGTTCTTC	CASYDNIFSGRAGSYNEQFF
TRBV20-1	.	.	TRBJ1-5	TGCAGTGCTAGAGATCTGGGGGGACAGCATTTT	CSARDLGGQHF
TRBV27	TRBD2	.	TRBJ2-1	TGTGCCAGCAGCCCCGTAGCGGGAAGGCCCTACAATGAGCAGTTCTTC	CASSPVAGRPYNEQFF
TRBV6-6	.	.	TRBJ1-5	TGTGCCAGCAGTTATGGGGGCGACGGCAATCAGCCCCAGCATTTT	CASSYGGDGNQPQHF
TRBV5-4	.	.	TRBJ1-5	TGTGCCAGCAGCCGCGACAGGTATCAGCCCCAGCATTTT	CASSRDRYQPQHF
TRBV19	TRBD1	.	TRBJ1-6	TGTGCCAGTAGTATCCCGGGACAGGGTATTAATTCACCCCTCCACTTT	CASSIPGQGINSPLHF
TRBV4-1	TRBD1	few	TRBJ1-6	TGCGCCAGCAGCCAGAGGGGCCAGGGGGCGAATCATAATTCACCCCTCCACTTT	CASSQRGQGANHNSPLHF
TRBV28	.	.	TRBJ2-7	TGTGCCATCGGCGGACTCCCGGGGGAGCAGTACTTC	CAIGGLPGEQYF